This note documents a single TCR beta chain sequence. Its ends do not fully match the called genes, so a read error is possible. The data derive from a study of regulatory T cells in long-lasting Graves disease. HTBI primers from iRepertoire and Arm-PCR of CDR3 regions yielded the TCR beta libraries. MiXCR, applied by TCRdb to the multiplex PCR reads, yields one record per CDR3 protein. Of 400,000 to 500,000 distinct CDR3 sequences listed, 12% to 15% are singletons. Time point of the sample: newly diagnosed GD, antithyroid drugs for less than 3 months. Scientists built the TCR library using RNA that was extracted from PBMCs. In germline, CDR1 is SGHTS, CDR2 YDEGEE. This CDR3 is 16 amino acids long. In addition, the sample was reused for a study of T cells in Graves' hyperthyroidism and ophthalmopathy. That report notes: Each patient was aged 18 to 65 and had newly diagnosed hyperthyroidism of under 2 months' duration. Ophthalmopathy was predicted by the model a median of approximately 6 months ahead of onset.

The source material was peripheral blood mononuclear cells (PBMCs), sampled at new diagnosis, from a patient treated with antithyroid drugs. This chain uses TRBV5-8 with TRBJ2-1, with TRBD2 identical over 12 bases. The clonotype was recovered from a woman between 45 and 60 years old with Graves disease. CDR3 sequence: CTSSSGLAGPYNEQFF. The CDR3 nucleotides are TGTACCAGCAGTTCTGGACTAGCGGGACCCTACAATGAGCAGTTCTTC.